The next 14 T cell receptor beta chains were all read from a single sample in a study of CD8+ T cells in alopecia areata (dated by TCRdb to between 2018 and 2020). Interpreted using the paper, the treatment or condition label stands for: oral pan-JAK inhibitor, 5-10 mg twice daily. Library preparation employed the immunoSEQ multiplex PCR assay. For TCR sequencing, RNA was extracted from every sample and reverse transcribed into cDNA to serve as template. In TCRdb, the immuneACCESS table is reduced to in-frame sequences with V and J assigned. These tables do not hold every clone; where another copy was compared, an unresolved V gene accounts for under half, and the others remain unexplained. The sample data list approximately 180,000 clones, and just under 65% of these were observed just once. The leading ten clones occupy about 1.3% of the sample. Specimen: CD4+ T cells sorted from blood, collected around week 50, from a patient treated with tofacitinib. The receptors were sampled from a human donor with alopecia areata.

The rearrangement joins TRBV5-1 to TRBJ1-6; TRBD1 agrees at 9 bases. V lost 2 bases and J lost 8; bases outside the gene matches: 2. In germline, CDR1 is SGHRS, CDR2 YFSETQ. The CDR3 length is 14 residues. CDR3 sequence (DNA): TGCGCCAGCAGCTTCGGACAGGGGTATTCACCCCTCCACTTT. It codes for CASSFGQGYSPLHF.

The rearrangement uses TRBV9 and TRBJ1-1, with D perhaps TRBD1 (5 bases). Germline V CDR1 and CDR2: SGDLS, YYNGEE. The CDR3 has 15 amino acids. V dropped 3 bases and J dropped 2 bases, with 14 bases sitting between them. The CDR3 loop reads CASSARGGVNTEAFF. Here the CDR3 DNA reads TGTGCCAGCAGCGCCCGCGGGGGGGTAAACACTGAAGCTTTCTTT.

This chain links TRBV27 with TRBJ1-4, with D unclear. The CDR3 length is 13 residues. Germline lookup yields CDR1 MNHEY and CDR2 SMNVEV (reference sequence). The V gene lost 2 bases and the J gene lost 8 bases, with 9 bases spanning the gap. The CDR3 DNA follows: TGTGCCAGCAGTTTAAGGGTTGAAGAAAAACTGTTTTTT. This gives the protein CASSLRVEEKLFF.

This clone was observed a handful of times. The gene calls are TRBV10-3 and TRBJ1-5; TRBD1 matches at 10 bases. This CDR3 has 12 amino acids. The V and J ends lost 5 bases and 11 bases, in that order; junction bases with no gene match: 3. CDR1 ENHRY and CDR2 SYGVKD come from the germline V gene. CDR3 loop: CAISSTGGTQHF. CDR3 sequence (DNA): TGTGCCATCAGTTCGACAGGGGGCACCCAGCATTTT.

CDR3 loop: CASSLTGTVSSGANVLTF. The CDR3 DNA is TGTGCCAGCAGCTTAACCGGGACAGTGTCCTCTGGGGCCAACGTCCTGACTTTC. The V and J genes are TRBV9 and TRBJ2-6; 7 bases are a match to TRBD1. The ends lost 4 bases at V and 0 bases at J; junction bases unmatched: 10. CDR1 is SGDLS and CDR2 is YYNGEE in the germline V gene. CDR3 length equals 18 residues.

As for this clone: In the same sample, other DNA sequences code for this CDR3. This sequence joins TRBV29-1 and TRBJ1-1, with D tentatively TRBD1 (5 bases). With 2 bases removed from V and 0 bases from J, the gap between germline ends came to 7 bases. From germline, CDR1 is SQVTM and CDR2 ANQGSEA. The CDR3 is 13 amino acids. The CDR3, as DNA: TGCAGCGTTGAAAGACAGATGAACACTGAAGCTTTCTTT. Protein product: CSVERQMNTEAFF. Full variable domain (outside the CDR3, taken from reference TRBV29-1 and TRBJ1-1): SAVISQKPSRDICQRGTSLTIQCQVDSQVTMMFWYRQQPGQSLTLIATANQGSEATYESGFVIDKFPISRPNLTFSTLTVSNMSPEDSSIYLCSVERQMNTEAFFGQGTRLTVV.

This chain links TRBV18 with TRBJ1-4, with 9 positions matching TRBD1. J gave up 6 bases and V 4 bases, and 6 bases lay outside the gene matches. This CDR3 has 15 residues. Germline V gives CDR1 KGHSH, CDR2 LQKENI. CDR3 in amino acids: CASSRDRGTDEKLFF. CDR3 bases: TGTGCCAGCTCACGAGACAGGGGGACTGATGAAAAACTGTTTTTT.

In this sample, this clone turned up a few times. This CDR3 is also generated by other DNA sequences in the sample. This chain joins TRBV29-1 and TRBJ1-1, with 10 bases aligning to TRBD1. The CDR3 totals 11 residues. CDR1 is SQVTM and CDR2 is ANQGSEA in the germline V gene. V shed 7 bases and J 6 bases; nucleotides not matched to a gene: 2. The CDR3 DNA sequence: TGCAGCGCCGACAGGGGGCCTGAAGCTTTCTTT. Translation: CSADRGPEAFF.

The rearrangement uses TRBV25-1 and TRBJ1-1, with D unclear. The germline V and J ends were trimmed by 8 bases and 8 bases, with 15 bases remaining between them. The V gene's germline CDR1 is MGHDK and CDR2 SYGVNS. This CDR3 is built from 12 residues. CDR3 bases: TGTGCCAGCCGATCAGTCGAGTGGGAAGCTTTCTTT. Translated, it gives CASRSVEWEAFF.

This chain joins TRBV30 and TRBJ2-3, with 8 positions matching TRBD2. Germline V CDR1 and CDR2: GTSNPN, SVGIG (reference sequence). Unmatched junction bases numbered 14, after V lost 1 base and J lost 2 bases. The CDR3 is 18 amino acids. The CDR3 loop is CAWSAPLRSGEYTDTQYF. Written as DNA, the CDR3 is TGTGCCTGGAGTGCTCCGCTCCGTAGCGGGGAGTACACAGATACGCAGTATTTT.

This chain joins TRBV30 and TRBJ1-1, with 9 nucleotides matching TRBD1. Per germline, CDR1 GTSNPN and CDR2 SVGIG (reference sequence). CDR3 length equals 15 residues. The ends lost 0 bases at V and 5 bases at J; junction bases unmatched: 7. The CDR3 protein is CAWSVPRTGVTEAFF. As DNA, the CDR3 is TGTGCCTGGAGTGTACCTAGGACAGGGGTAACTGAAGCTTTCTTT.

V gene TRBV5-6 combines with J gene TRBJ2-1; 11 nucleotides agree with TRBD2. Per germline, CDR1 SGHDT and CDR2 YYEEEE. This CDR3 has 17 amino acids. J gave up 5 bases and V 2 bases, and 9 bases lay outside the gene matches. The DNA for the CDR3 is TGTGCCAGCAGCTTAATTGCCGCTAGCGGGGGGCACAATGAGCAGTTCTTC. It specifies CASSLIAASGGHNEQFF.

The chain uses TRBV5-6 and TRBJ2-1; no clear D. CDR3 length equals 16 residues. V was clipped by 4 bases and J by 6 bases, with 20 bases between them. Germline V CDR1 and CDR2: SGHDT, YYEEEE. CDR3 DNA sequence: TGTGCCAGCAGCCTGGGCCGCCAATCGTGGGGCAATGAGCAGTTCTTC. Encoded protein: CASSLGRQSWGNEQFF.

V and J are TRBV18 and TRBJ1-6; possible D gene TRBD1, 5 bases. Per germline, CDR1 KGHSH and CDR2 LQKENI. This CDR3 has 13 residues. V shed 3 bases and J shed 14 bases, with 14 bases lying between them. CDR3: CASSPGQEKTLHF. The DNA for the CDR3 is TGTGCCAGCTCACCCGGACAAGAGAAAACCCTCCACTTT.